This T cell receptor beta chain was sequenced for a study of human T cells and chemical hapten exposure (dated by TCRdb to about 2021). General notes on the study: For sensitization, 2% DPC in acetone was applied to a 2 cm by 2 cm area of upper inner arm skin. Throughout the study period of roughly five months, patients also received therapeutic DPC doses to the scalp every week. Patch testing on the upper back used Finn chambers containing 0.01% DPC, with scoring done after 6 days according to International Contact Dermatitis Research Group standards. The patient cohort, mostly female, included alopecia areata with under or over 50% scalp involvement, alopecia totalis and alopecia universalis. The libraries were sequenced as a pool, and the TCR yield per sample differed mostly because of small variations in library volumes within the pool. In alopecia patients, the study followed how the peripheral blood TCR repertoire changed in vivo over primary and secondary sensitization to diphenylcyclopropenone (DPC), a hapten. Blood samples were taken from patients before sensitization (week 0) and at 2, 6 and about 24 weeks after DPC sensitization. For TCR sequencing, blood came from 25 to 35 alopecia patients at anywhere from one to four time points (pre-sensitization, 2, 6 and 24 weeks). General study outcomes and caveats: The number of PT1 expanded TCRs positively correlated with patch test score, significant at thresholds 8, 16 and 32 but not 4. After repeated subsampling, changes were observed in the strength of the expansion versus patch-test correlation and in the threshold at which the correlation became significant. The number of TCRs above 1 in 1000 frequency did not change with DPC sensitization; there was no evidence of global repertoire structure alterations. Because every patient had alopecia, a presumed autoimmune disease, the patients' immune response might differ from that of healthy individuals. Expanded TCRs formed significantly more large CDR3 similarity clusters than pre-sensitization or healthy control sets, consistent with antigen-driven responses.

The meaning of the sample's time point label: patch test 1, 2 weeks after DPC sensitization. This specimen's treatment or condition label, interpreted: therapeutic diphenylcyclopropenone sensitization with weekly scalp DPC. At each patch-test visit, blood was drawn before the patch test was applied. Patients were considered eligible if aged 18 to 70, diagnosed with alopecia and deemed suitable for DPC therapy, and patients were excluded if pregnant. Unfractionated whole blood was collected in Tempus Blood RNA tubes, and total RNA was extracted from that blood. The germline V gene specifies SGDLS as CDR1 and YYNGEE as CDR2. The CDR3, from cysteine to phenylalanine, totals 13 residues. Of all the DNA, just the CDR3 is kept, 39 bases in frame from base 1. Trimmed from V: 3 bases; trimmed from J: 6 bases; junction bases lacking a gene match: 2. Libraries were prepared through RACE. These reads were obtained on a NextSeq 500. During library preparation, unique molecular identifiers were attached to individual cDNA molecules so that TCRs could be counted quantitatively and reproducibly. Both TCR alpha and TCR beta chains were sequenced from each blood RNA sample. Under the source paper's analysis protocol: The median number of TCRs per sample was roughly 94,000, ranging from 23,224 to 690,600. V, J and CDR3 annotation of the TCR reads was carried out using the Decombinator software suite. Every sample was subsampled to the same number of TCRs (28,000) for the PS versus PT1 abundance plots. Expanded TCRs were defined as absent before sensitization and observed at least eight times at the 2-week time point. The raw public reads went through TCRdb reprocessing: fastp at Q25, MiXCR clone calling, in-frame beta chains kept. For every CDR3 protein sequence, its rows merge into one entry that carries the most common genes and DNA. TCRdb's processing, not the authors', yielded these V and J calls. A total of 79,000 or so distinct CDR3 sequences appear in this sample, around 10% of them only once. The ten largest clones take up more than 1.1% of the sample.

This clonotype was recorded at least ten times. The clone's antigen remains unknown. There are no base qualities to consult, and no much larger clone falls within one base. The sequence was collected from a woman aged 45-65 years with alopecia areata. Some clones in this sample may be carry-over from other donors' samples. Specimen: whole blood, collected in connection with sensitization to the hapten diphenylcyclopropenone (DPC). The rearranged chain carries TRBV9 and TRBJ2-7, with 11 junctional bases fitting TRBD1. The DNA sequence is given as TGTGCCAGCAGCGAGGGGACAGGGGGCGAGCAGTACTTC. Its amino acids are CASSEGTGGEQYF.